Below are 7 T cell receptor beta chains sequenced from a single sample in a study of immune evolution from preneoplasia to lung adenocarcinoma. The repertoire was sequenced with immunoSEQ multiplex PCR; TCRdb's copy has only in-frame clones and lacks some. This sample has around 40,000 clones, with roughly four fifths found just once. Sequenced input: FFPE invasive lung adenocarcinoma tissue. Source of these receptors: a person between 55 and 70 years old with lung adenocarcinoma.

The genes are TRBV5-6 and TRBJ2-7, with TRBD1 matching 10 bases. Per the germline V gene, CDR1 is SGHDT and CDR2 is YYEEEE. This CDR3 region has 16 residues. V was clipped by 2 bases and J by 2 bases; unmatched bases: 7. The CDR3 here is CASSLTPGTGAYEQYF. CDR3 coding DNA: TGTGCCAGCAGCTTAACCCCTGGGACAGGGGCCTACGAGCAGTACTTC.

This clone was recorded only once. The chain is built from TRBV7-8 and TRBJ2-1; 7 positions match TRBD1. The V and J ends lost 1 base and 10 bases, in that order; junction bases with no gene match: 22. The germline CDR1 and CDR2 sequences are SGHVS and FQNEAQ. This CDR3 region has 19 residues. CDR3 bases: TGTGCCAGCAGCTTAGAAGGATTCGACACCGGGACAGAGAGCTCGGAGCAGTTCTTC. It specifies CASSLEGFDTGTESSEQFF.

The J gene is TRBJ2-2, the V gene TRBV30; no clear D gene. From germline, CDR1 is GTSNPN and CDR2 SVGIG (reference sequence). The V and J ends lost 2 bases and 10 bases respectively, with 11 bases between them. The CDR3 runs to 12 residues. CDR3 loop: CAWSFHREELFF. The CDR3 nucleotides are TGTGCCTGGAGTTTCCATCGCGAGGAGCTGTTTTTT.

DNA of the CDR3: TGTGCCAGTAGTCCTAGAGGGCTCACAACTAATTCCTACAATGAGCAGTTCTTC. Protein product: CASSPRGLTTNSYNEQFF. V is TRBV19 and J is TRBJ2-1, with D possibly matching TRBD2 (5 bases). Trimming shortened V by 5 bases and J by 1 base, and 21 bases separated the two germline ends. Germline V gene lookup returns CDR1 LNHDA and CDR2 SQIVND (reference sequence). The CDR3 length is 18 residues.

This clone was seen only a few times. The sample holds other DNA sequences that translate to the same CDR3. The genes are TRBV5-6 and TRBJ2-1; possible D gene TRBD2, 5 bases. This CDR3 is built from 13 residues. CDR1 SGHDT and CDR2 YYEEEE come from the germline V gene. Trimming took 4 bases from V and 5 from J, leaving 10 bases between them. This chain's CDR3 is CASSRDYDNEQFF. In DNA, the CDR3 is TGTGCCAGCAGCCGTGACTATGACAATGAGCAGTTCTTC. The complete variable domain, with remaining parts taken from reference TRBV5-6 and TRBJ2-1, reads DAGVTQSPTHLIKTRGQQVTLRCSPKSGHDTVSWYQQALGQGPQFIFQYYEEEERQRGNFPDRFSGHQFPNYSSELNVNALLLGDSALYLCASSRDYDNEQFFGPGTRLTVL.

This rearrangement joins TRBV30 to TRBJ2-3; a possible D gene is TRBD2 (6 bases). Germline loops: CDR1 GTSNPN, CDR2 SVGIG (reference sequence). The CDR3 totals 14 residues. Trimming removed 0 bases at V and 2 bases at J, with 9 bases between. CDR3 sequence reads: CAWSVSGVTDTQYF. The CDR3, as DNA: TGTGCCTGGAGTGTTTCGGGAGTCACAGATACGCAGTATTTT.

A few counts support this clone. The sample carries other DNA sequences with the same CDR3. The genes are TRBV4-2 and TRBJ1-3, with no clear D. In germline, CDR1 is LGHNA, CDR2 YNFKEQ. The CDR3 extends over 10 amino acids. V dropped 11 bases and J dropped 0 bases, with 2 bases sitting between them. The CDR3 is CASSGNTIYF. The DNA for the CDR3 is TGTGCCTCCTCTGGAAACACCATATATTTT.